This TCR beta chain was sequenced for a study of memory CD4+ T cells and cytomegalovirus serostatus. Study summary: Of the healthy Belgian adults, several were CMV seropositive and 20 to 25 seronegative.

Methods used by the authors: Out-of-frame sequences were removed, leaving roughly 2,200,000 distinct TCRbeta sequences. Sequencing was performed with immunoSEQ multiplex PCR; in TCRdb, only in-frame clones are kept and a portion is missing. The V and J calls and clone size were taken over from that table, and D and trimming were inferred from the DNA. The sample carries over 65,000 clones, about 78% recorded once. The sort gate was single viable CD3+CD4+CD8-CD45RO+ cells for memory CD4+ T cells. CDR3 length equals 14 residues. V shed 5 bases and J 6 bases; nucleotides not matched to a gene: 11. Looked up from germline, CDR1 is SQVTM and CDR2 is ANQGSEA. For this clone: Its antigen remains unknown.

Study-wide results and limits: Of about 150 reported CMV TCRbeta sequences, some 70 were found in memory CD4+ repertoires.

The TCR was taken from an adult in good health and CMV-seropositive. The sample taken for sequencing was memory CD4+ T cells from blood. The chain recombines TRBV29-1 with TRBJ1-2, with TRBD1 matching over 8 bases. CDR3 in amino acids: CSVKVGDRPHGYTF. The DNA of the CDR3 is TGCAGCGTTAAAGTGGGGGACAGGCCCCATGGCTACACCTTC.